This TCR beta chain was captured in a study of blood T cells in healthy people across ages. In germline, CDR1 is SEHNR, CDR2 FQNEAQ (reference sequence). The CDR3 loop spans 17 amino acids. The ends were cut back, 5 bases at V and 4 bases at J, with 20 bases in the middle. Study-wide points: Diversity was higher, and naive CD4+ cells more numerous, in long-lived donors than in aged donors.

This clonotype occurred a few times. Antigen: not known. The use of a sample-barcoded 5' primer and a J-beta primer mix characterized a second PCR of roughly 6 to 11 cycles. From the 5' RACE reads, TCRdb called clonotypes with MiXCR, one entry per CDR3 protein. The sample includes some 1,800,000 distinct CDR3 sequences, about 39% of them seen just once. Sequencing was performed on blood. The clonotype comes from a human donor in good health. J is TRBJ1-4 and V is TRBV7-9, with D unclear. CDR3 region: CASSLYNPWQDNEKLFF. The CDR3 nucleotides read TGTGCCAGCAGCCTCTATAACCCATGGCAGGATAATGAAAAACTGTTTTTT.